This T cell receptor (beta chain) was documented in a study of blood T cell repertoires in COVID-19. Across the study: T cells, B-cell-depleted T cells, or PBMCs provided the cDNA or gDNA that served as material.

Profiled with immunoSEQ multiplex PCR; TCRdb holds only in-frame clones, not every one. Of approximately 64,000 clones in the sample, over 75% were seen once. This CDR3 spans 15 amino acids. Germline lookup yields CDR1 KGHDR and CDR2 SFDVKD. Trimming pared 3 bases from V and 4 bases from J, leaving 12 bases between. Material: peripheral blood. The J gene is TRBJ2-1, the V gene TRBV24-1, with a tentative D call TRBD2 (7 bases). This clonotype was obtained from an older man with acute or convalescent COVID-19. CDR3 nucleotides: TGTGCCACCAGTGATAAGGGGGGGCTGTACAATGAGCAGTTCTTC. Amino acids: CATSDKGGLYNEQFF.